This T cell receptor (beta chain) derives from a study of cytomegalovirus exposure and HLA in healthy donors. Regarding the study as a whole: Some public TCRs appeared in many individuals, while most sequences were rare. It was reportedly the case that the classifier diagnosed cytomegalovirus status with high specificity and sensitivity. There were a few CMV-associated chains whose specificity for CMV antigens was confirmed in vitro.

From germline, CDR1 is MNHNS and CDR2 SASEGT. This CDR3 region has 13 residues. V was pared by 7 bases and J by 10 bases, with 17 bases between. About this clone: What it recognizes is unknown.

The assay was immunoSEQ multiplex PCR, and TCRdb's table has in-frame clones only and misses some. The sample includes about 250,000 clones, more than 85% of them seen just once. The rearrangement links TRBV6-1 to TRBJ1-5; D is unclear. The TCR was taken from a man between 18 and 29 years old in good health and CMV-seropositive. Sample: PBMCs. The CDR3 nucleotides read TGTGCCAGCATAGTGGGCCCGGCAGCCCCCCAGCATTTT. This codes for CASIVGPAAPQHF.